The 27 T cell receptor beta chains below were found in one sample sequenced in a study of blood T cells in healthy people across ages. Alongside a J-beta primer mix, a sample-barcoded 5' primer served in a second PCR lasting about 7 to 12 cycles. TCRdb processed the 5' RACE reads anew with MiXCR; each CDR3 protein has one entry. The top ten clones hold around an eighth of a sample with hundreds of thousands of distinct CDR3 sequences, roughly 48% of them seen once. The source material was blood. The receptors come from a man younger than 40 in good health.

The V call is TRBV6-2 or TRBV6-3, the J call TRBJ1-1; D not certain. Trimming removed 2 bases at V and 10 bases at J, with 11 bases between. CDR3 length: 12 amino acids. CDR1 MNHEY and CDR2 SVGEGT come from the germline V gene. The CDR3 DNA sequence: TGTGCCAGCAGTTACCCGGACTGGGTAGCTTTCTTT. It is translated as CASSYPDWVAFF.

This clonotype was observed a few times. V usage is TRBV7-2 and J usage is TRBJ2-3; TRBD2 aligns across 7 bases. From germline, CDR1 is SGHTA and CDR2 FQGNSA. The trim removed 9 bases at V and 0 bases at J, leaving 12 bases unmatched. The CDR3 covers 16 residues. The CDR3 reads CASSGSLAVSTDTQYF. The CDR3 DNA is TGTGCCAGTAGCGGGTCCCTAGCGGTTAGCACAGATACGCAGTATTTT.

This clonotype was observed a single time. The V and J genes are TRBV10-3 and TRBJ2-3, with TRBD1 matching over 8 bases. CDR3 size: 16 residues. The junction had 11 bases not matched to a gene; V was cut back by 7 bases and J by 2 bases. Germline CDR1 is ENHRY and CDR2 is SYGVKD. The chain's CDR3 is CAINSMTGVSTDTQYF. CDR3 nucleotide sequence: TGTGCCATCAATTCAATGACAGGGGTCTCCACAGATACGCAGTATTTT.

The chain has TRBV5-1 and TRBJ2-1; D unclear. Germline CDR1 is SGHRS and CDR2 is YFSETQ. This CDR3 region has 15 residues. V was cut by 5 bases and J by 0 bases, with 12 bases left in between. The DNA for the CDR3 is TGCGCCAGCAGTCCAGGAGAGATCTCCTACAATGAGCAGTTCTTC. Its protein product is CASSPGEISYNEQFF.

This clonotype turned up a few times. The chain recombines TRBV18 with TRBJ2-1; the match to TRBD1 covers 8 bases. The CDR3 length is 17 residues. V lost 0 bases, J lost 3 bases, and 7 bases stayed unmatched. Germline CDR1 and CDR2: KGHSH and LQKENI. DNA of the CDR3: TGTGCCAGCTCACCACCGAAGGCAGGGGGCGTCTACAATGAGCAGTTCTTC. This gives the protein CASSPPKAGGVYNEQFF.

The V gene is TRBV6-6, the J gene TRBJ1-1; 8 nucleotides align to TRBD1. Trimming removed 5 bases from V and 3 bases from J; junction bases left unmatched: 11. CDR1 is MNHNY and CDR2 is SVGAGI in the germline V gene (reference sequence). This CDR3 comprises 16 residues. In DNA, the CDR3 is TGTGCCAGCAGTCAAGATTGGGCGACAGGGGACACTGAAGCTTTCTTT. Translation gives CASSQDWATGDTEAFF.

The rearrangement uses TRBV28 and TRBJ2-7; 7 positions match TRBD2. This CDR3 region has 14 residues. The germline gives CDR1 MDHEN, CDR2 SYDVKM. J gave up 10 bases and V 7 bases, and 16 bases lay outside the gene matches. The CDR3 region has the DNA TGTGCCAGCACCTACCCTGGACTAGTCAGGACTCAGTACTTC. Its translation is CASTYPGLVRTQYF.

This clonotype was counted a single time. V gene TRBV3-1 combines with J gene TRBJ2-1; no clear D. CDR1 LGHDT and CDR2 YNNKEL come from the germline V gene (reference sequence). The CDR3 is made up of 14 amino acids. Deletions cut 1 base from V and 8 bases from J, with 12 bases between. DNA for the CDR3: TGTGCCAGCAGCCAAGGGCTATCTTCTGATGAGCAGTTCTTC. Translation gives CASSQGLSSDEQFF.

The CDR3 DNA follows: TGTGCCAGCAGTTATCCTGACAAGCCCTCTAGGGGCCGGGAAAAGGACGAGCAGTACTTC. This sequence encodes CASSYPDKPSRGREKDEQYF. The chain links TRBV6-2 or TRBV6-3 to TRBJ2-4, with D possibly called TRBD1 or TRBD2 (5 bases each). Gene TRBJ2-7 matches the end of the DNA better, so the J call may be wrong. The CDR3 loop spans 20 amino acids. The V gene's germline CDR1 is MNHEY and CDR2 SVGEGT.

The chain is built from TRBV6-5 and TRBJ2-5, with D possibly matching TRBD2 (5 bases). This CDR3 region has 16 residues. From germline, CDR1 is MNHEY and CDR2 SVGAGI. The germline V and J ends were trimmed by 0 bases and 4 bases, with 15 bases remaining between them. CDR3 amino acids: CASSYSRGSSGETQYF. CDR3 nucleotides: TGTGCCAGCAGTTACTCCCGGGGTTCATCGGGAGAGACCCAGTACTTC.

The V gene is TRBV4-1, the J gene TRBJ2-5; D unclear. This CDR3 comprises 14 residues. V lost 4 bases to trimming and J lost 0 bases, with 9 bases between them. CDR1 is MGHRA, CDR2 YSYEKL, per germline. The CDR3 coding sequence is TGCGCCAGCAGCCGAGTACTTTACCAAGAGACCCAGTACTTC. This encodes CASSRVLYQETQYF.

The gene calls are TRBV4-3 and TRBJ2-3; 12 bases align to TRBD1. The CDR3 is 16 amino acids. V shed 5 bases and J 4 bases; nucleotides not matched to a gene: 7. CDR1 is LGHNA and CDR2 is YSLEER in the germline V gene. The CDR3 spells CASSTGTGGEPDTQYF. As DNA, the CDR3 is TGCGCCAGCAGCACCGGGACAGGGGGCGAACCAGATACGCAGTATTTT.

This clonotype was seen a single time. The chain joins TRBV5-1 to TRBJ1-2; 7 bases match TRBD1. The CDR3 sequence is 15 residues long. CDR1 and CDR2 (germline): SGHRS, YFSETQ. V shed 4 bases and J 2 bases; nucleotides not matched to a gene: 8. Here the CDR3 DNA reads TGCGCCAGCAGCCCTCCTCAACAGGGGAACTATGGCTACACCTTC. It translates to CASSPPQQGNYGYTF.

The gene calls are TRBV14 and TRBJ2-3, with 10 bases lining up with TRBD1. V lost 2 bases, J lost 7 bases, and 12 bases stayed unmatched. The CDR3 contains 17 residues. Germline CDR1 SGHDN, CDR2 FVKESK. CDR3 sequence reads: CASSQSGQGVYPYTQYF. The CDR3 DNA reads TGTGCCAGCAGCCAAAGTGGACAGGGGGTCTACCCATATACGCAGTATTTT.

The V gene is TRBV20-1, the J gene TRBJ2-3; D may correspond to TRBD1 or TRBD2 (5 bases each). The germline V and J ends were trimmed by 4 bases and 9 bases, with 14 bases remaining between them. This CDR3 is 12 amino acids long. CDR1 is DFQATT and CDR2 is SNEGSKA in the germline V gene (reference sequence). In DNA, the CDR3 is TGCAGTGCTACGACAGCCAGGGAGACGCAGTATTTT. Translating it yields CSATTARETQYF.

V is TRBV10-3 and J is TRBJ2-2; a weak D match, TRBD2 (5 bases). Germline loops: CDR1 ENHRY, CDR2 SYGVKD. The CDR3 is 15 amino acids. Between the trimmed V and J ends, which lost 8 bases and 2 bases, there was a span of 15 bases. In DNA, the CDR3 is TGTGCCATCGGGAGCGAGCGCGGAAACACCGGGGAGCTGTTTTTT. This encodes CAIGSERGNTGELFF.

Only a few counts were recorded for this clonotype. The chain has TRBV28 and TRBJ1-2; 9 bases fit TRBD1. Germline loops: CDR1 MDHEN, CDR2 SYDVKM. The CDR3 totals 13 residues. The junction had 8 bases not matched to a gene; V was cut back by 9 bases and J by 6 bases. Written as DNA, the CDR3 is TGTGCCAGTCCGGGACAGGGATACAATGGCTACACCTTC. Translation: CASPGQGYNGYTF.

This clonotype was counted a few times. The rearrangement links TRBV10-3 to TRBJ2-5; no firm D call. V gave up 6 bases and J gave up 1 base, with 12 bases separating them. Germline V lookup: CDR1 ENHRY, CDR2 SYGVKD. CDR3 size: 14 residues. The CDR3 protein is CAISGRRIQETQYF. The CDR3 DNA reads TGTGCCATCAGCGGACGGAGAATCCAAGAGACCCAGTACTTC.

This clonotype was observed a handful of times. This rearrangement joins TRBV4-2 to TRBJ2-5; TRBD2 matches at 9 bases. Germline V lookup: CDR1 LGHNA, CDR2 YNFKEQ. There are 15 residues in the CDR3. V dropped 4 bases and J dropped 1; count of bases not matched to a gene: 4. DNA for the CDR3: TGTGCCAGCAGCCGGGGAGCGGGGGGCCAAGAGACCCAGTACTTC. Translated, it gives CASSRGAGGQETQYF.

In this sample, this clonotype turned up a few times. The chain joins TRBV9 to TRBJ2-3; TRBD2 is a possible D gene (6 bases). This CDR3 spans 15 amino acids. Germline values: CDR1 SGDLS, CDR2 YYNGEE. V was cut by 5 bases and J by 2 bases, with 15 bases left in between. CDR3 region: CASSSHSGPTDTQYF. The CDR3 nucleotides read TGTGCCAGCAGTTCTCACAGCGGGCCCACAGATACGCAGTATTTT.

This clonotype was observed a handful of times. CDR3 amino acids: CSAFDGVYGYTF. CDR3 coding DNA: TGCAGTGCTTTCGACGGAGTCTATGGCTACACCTTC. This chain uses TRBV20-1 with TRBJ1-2; D unclear. The germline CDR1 and CDR2 sequences are DFQATT and SNEGSKA (reference sequence). V was trimmed by 5 bases and J by 4 bases, leaving 11 bases between them. The length of the CDR3 is 12 residues.

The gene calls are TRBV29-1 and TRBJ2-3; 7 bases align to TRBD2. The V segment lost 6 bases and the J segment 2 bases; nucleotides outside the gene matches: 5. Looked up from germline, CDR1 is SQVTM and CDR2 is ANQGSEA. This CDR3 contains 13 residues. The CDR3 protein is CSVGTSVTDTQYF. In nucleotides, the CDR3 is TGCAGCGTAGGTACTAGCGTCACAGATACGCAGTATTTT.

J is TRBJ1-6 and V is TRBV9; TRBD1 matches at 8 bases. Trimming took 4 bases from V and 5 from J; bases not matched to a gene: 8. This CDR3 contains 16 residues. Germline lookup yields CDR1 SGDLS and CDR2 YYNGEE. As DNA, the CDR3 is TGTGCCAGCAGCACCTCGACAGGGGACCATAATTCACCCCTCCACTTT. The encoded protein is CASSTSTGDHNSPLHF.

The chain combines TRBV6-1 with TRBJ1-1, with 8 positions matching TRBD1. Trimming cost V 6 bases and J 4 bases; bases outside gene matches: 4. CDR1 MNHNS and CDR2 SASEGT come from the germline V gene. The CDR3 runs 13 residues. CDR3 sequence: CASSDTGGTEAFF. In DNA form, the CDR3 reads TGTGCCAGCAGCGACACAGGGGGCACTGAAGCTTTCTTT.

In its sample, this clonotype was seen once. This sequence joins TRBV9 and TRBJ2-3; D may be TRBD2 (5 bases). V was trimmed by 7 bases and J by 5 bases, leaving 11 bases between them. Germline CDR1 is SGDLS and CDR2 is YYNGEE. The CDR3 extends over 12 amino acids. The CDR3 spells CASGVEGDTQYF. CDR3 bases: TGTGCCAGCGGAGTAGAGGGAGATACGCAGTATTTT.

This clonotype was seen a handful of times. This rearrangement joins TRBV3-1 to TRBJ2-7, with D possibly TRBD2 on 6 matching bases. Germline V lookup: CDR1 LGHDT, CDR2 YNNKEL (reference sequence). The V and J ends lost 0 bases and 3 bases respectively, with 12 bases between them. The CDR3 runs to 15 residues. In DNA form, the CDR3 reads TGTGCCAGCAGCCAAGACTACCAGGGACTCTACGAGCAGTACTTC. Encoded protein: CASSQDYQGLYEQYF.

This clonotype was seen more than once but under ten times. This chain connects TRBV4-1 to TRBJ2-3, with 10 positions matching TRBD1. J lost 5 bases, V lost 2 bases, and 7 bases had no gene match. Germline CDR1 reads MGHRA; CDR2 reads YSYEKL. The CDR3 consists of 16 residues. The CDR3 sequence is CASSQPGQGKGDTQYF. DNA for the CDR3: TGCGCCAGCAGCCAACCGGGACAGGGGAAGGGAGATACGCAGTATTTT.